The 31 T cell receptor beta chains reported below all come from one sample, sequenced in a study of spatial heterogeneity in lung cancer. TCRdb fed the 5' RACE reads into MiXCR, producing one record per CDR3 protein. The data show 40,000 or so distinct CDR3 sequences, 6% to 8% seen once. The sample's time point: sample taken at primary tumor resection. No cell sorting; template was whole RNA from tumor, lung tissue or PBMC. The sample consisted of PBMCs, taken at surgery. All receptors come from a male donor with early-stage non-small cell lung cancer.

This clonotype was counted many times. This rearrangement joins TRBV6-5 to TRBJ2-1; 9 bases are shared with TRBD2. CDR3 length: 17 residues. With 6 bases clipped from V and 3 bases from J, the junction kept 12 bases outside the gene matches. CDR1 is MNHEY and CDR2 is SVGAGI in the germline V gene. CDR3 amino acids: CASREEASGMRYNEQFF. The CDR3 region has the DNA TGTGCCAGCAGGGAGGAGGCTAGCGGGATGCGCTACAATGAGCAGTTCTTC.

To note about this clonotype: This may arise from a read error, as a much more abundant clone is one base away. The chain has TRBV20-1 and TRBJ2-5; a possible D gene is TRBD1 (6 bases). Germline loops: CDR1 DFQATT, CDR2 SNEGSKA (reference sequence). V lost 6 bases, J lost 3 bases, and 20 bases lay in between. This CDR3 is built from 15 residues. The CDR3 nucleotides are TGCAGTGCCGCAGAACCGGGACACCTAGAAGAGACCCAGTACTTC. Its translation: CSAAEPGHLEETQYF.

This clonotype was recorded at least ten times. The chain is built from TRBV5-1 and TRBJ1-2; D is ambiguous. This CDR3 region has 13 residues. Per germline, CDR1 SGHRS and CDR2 YFSETQ. V shed 7 bases and J shed 3 bases, with 13 bases lying between them. The CDR3 nucleotides are TGCGCCAGCCAGCCCCAGGCCGACTATGGCTACACCTTC. It yields the protein CASQPQADYGYTF.

This clonotype was seen repeatedly, ten times or more. The chain combines TRBV20-1 with TRBJ2-3, with D hard to call. The CDR3 length is 13 residues. Germline loops: CDR1 DFQATT, CDR2 SNEGSKA (reference sequence). The V gene lost 6 bases and the J gene lost 5 bases, with 15 bases spanning the gap. DNA for the CDR3: TGCAGTGCGCCAGTAGGAGCAGTAGATACGCAGTATTTT. Protein sequence: CSAPVGAVDTQYF.

This clonotype was found a few times. The chain uses TRBV12-3 or TRBV12-4 and TRBJ1-5; 9 nucleotides match TRBD1. V was pared by 1 base and J by 3 bases, with 1 base of the junction left unmatched. This CDR3 spans 15 amino acids. CDR3 coding DNA: TGTGCCAGCAGTTTAGGGACAGGGGACAATCAGCCCCAGCATTTT. It translates to CASSLGTGDNQPQHF.

This clonotype was observed many times. V gene TRBV5-1 combines with J gene TRBJ1-1; maybe TRBD1 (6 bases). Trimming pared 0 bases from V and 0 bases from J, leaving 9 bases between. In germline, CDR1 is SGHRS, CDR2 YFSETQ. There are 15 residues in the CDR3. This CDR3 reads CASSLGTGMNTEAFF. CDR3 nucleotides: TGCGCCAGCAGCTTGGGAACAGGGATGAACACTGAAGCTTTCTTT.

This clonotype was counted many times. V and J are TRBV7-2 and TRBJ1-5; no clear D. Trimming left V 0 bases short and J 2 bases short, with 11 bases between. The CDR3 loop spans 16 amino acids. CDR1 and CDR2 (germline): SGHTA, FQGNSA. The CDR3 region is CASSLAGHKGNQPQHF. The CDR3 DNA follows: TGTGCCAGCAGCTTAGCTGGCCACAAAGGCAATCAGCCCCAGCATTTT.

This clonotype showed up many times. The V call is TRBV7-9, the J call TRBJ2-7; 10 bases fit TRBD1. Germline loops: CDR1 SEHNR, CDR2 FQNEAQ (reference sequence). This CDR3 is built from 16 residues. V dropped 3 bases and J dropped 3; count of bases not matched to a gene: 8. CDR3 loop: CASSFPTGGKDYEQYF. CDR3 nucleotide sequence: TGTGCCAGCAGCTTTCCGACAGGGGGCAAGGACTACGAGCAGTACTTC.

This clonotype was counted ten times or more. This chain links TRBV27 with TRBJ1-1, with TRBD1 identical over 7 bases. Germline assignment: CDR1 MNHEY and CDR2 SMNVEV (reference sequence). The V and J ends lost 3 bases and 3 bases, in that order; junction bases with no gene match: 4. This CDR3 is built from 14 residues. DNA of the CDR3: TGTGCCAGCAGTTTCACAGGGGTCGACACTGAAGCTTTCTTT. Its translation is CASSFTGVDTEAFF.

This clonotype was picked up many times. CDR3 in amino acids: CASSLTTSGAYEQYF. In DNA form, the CDR3 reads TGTGCCAGCAGCTTGACGACTAGCGGTGCCTACGAGCAGTACTTC. The rearrangement uses TRBV7-9 and TRBJ2-7; 9 positions match TRBD2. The CDR3 loop spans 15 amino acids. CDR1 and CDR2 (germline): SEHNR, FQNEAQ (reference sequence). V was clipped by 3 bases and J by 2 bases; unmatched bases: 5.

This clonotype was found many times. The V and J genes are TRBV6-4 and TRBJ1-1; D unclear. CDR1 is MRHNA, CDR2 SNTAGT, per germline. Trimming stripped 6 bases from V and 7 bases from J, with 3 bases between. CDR3 length equals 9 residues. The CDR3 here is CASRGEAFF. CDR3 nucleotide sequence: TGTGCCAGCAGGGGTGAAGCTTTCTTT.

This clonotype was counted between two and nine times. The chain is built from TRBV29-1 and TRBJ2-7; 12 nucleotides line up with TRBD2. The V gene's germline CDR1 is SQVTM and CDR2 ANQGSEA. With V trimmed by 5 bases and J by 9 bases, 17 bases remained unmatched. There are 16 residues in the CDR3. Here the CDR3 reads CSVYRQLAGGPPRQYF. CDR3 nucleotide sequence: TGCAGCGTTTACCGACAACTAGCGGGGGGACCCCCTCGGCAGTACTTC.

The chain joins TRBV20-1 to TRBJ1-1; D perhaps matches TRBD1 (6 bases). The CDR3 extends over 13 amino acids. V lost 1 base to trimming and J lost 5 bases, with 11 bases between them. Germline CDR1 reads DFQATT; CDR2 reads SNEGSKA (reference sequence). CDR3 coding DNA: TGCAGTGCTAGAGTAGGGGGGGGTACTGAAGCTTTCTTT. Translated: CSARVGGGTEAFF.

V usage is TRBV5-1 and J usage is TRBJ2-1, with TRBD2 identical over 7 bases. CDR1 is SGHRS, CDR2 YFSETQ, per germline. V dropped 0 bases and J dropped 0; count of bases not matched to a gene: 9. The CDR3 totals 18 residues. Here the CDR3 reads CASSLGLAVTGSYNEQFF. The CDR3 region has the DNA TGCGCCAGCAGCTTGGGTCTAGCGGTCACGGGCTCCTACAATGAGCAGTTCTTC.

This clonotype was seen many times. The V call is TRBV4-2, the J call TRBJ2-2; D is perhaps TRBD2 (6 bases). CDR3 length: 18 amino acids. Germline V gene data show CDR1 as LGHNA and CDR2 as YNFKEQ. V was clipped by 1 base and J by 1 base, with 16 bases between them. CDR3 nucleotide sequence: TGTGCCAGCAGCCAAGGTGTCGGGAGTACGGGGAACACCGGGGAGCTGTTTTTT. Translating gives CASSQGVGSTGNTGELFF.

This chain links TRBV6-2 or TRBV6-3 with TRBJ2-3; 8 bases are shared with TRBD2. V lost 7 bases and J lost 4; bases outside the gene matches: 7. This CDR3 is 14 amino acids long. The germline V gene has CDR1 MNHEY and CDR2 SVGEGT. The DNA of the CDR3 is TGTGCCAGCACGCGGGGGGCCCAAGCAGATACGCAGTATTTT. Translated: CASTRGAQADTQYF.

This clonotype was observed a few times. The chain joins TRBV7-9 to TRBJ2-3, with 8 bases fitting TRBD1. The CDR3 is made up of 14 amino acids. Per the germline V gene, CDR1 is SEHNR and CDR2 is FQNEAQ (reference sequence). V shed 2 bases and J 5 bases; nucleotides not matched to a gene: 3. Here the CDR3 reads CASSLSTGEDTQYF. CDR3 bases: TGTGCCAGCAGCTTATCGACAGGGGAAGATACGCAGTATTTT.

This clonotype was observed a handful of times. The rearrangement uses TRBV28 and TRBJ2-5; TRBD1 aligns across 8 bases. There are 16 residues in the CDR3. Germline V gives CDR1 MDHEN, CDR2 SYDVKM. Trimming at V came to 1 base and at J to 1 base, leaving 5 bases not matched to a gene. For the CDR3, the DNA is TGTGCCAGCAGTTTATATCGGACAGGGCCCCAAGAGACCCAGTACTTC. Translation gives CASSLYRTGPQETQYF.

This clonotype is termed medium-sized. The rearrangement links TRBV7-6 to TRBJ2-3, with D uncertain. V shed 5 bases and J shed 4 bases, with 16 bases lying between them. Germline V gives CDR1 SGHVS, CDR2 FNYEAQ. The CDR3 is 15 amino acids. The CDR3 protein is CASSPPGGVPDTQYF. Here the CDR3 DNA reads TGTGCCAGCAGCCCCCCGGGCGGAGTCCCAGATACGCAGTATTTT.

This clonotype was counted ten times or more. J is TRBJ1-6 and V is TRBV12-3 or TRBV12-4; 9 bases agree with TRBD1. The V segment lost 3 bases and the J segment 7 bases; nucleotides outside the gene matches: 1. This CDR3 is built from 14 residues. The CDR3 region has the DNA TGTGCCAGCAGTTTCGGGACAGGGAATTCACCCCTCCACTTT. Translating gives CASSFGTGNSPLHF.

In its sample, this clonotype was seen a few times. A read error may be the cause here, since a much bigger clone is one base away. The gene calls are TRBV3-1 and TRBJ2-5; TRBD2 agrees at 10 bases. Germline loops: CDR1 LGHDT, CDR2 YNNKEL (reference sequence). The CDR3 runs to 15 residues. The CDR3 DNA reads TGTGTCAGCAGCCAAGATAGCGGGGGGCAAGAGACCCAGTACTTC. Its protein product is CVSSQDSGGQETQYF.

In this sample, this clonotype turned up many times. The V call is TRBV20-1, the J call TRBJ2-1, with 13 bases aligning to TRBD2. This CDR3 contains 17 residues. J lost 5 bases, V lost 5 bases, and 12 bases had no gene match. Germline lookup yields CDR1 DFQATT and CDR2 SNEGSKA (reference sequence). CDR3 nucleotide sequence: TGCAGTGCTCTTCCCGGGACTAGCGGGAACTGGGACAATGAGCAGTTCTTC. This sequence encodes CSALPGTSGNWDNEQFF.

The V call is TRBV6-5, the J call TRBJ1-1, with D unresolved. Trimming took 2 bases from V and 3 from J, leaving 7 bases between them. The CDR3 runs to 13 residues. Germline lookup yields CDR1 MNHEY and CDR2 SVGAGI. The CDR3 DNA reads TGTGCCAGCAGTTACGATGGCTACACTGAAGCTTTCTTT. This codes for CASSYDGYTEAFF.

The chain employs TRBV29-1 and TRBJ2-1; 9 positions match TRBD1. From germline, CDR1 is SQVTM and CDR2 ANQGSEA. This CDR3 comprises 13 residues. J gave up 6 bases and V 8 bases, and 8 bases lay outside the gene matches. CDR3 sequence reads: CSTSGQGINEQFF. The CDR3 bases are TGCAGCACTTCGGGACAGGGAATCAATGAGCAGTTCTTC.

This sequence joins TRBV24-1 and TRBJ2-7, with 12 bases that match TRBD2. From germline, CDR1 is KGHDR and CDR2 SFDVKD. The V segment lost 5 bases and the J segment 4 bases; nucleotides outside the gene matches: 5. The CDR3 consists of 15 residues. CDR3 loop: CATSGLTSGSYEQYV. In nucleotides, the CDR3 is TGTGCCACCAGTGGCTTGACTAGCGGGAGTTACGAGCAGTACGTC.

This clonotype was seen ten or more times. The chain links TRBV29-1 to TRBJ1-2; the D is unclear. The V gene lost 3 bases and the J gene lost 0 bases, with 8 bases spanning the gap. Germline V gene sequence: CDR1 SQVTM, CDR2 ANQGSEA. The CDR3 contains 13 residues. The CDR3 protein is CSVDREPNYGYTF. CDR3 coding DNA: TGCAGCGTTGATAGAGAGCCTAACTATGGCTACACCTTC. The full variable domain, rest sourced from reference TRBV29-1 and TRBJ1-2, is SAVISQKPSRDICQRGTSLTIQCQVDSQVTMMFWYRQQPGQSLTLIATANQGSEATYESGFVIDKFPISRPNLTFSTLTVSNMSPEDSSIYLCSVDREPNYGYTFGSGTRLTVV.

This sequence joins TRBV5-4 and TRBJ1-2; D call uncertain. V was pared by 0 bases and J by 0 bases, with 6 bases between. The CDR3 consists of 14 residues. Germline V gene data show CDR1 as SGHNT and CDR2 as YYREEE (reference sequence). The CDR3 protein is CASSLVHSNYGYTF. CDR3 nucleotides: TGTGCCAGCAGCTTGGTGCACTCTAACTATGGCTACACCTTC. Full variable domain (missing parts from reference TRBV5-4 and TRBJ1-2): ETGVTQSPTHLIKTRGQQVTLRCSSQSGHNTVSWYQQALGQGPQFIFQYYREEENGRGNFPPRFSGLQFPNYSSELNVNALELDDSALYLCASSLVHSNYGYTFGSGTRLTVV.

This clonotype was detected only a few times. DNA for the CDR3: TGCGCCAGCAGCTTATCAGGGTGGAGCACTGAAGCTTTCTTT. It translates to CASSLSGWSTEAFF. The chain carries TRBV5-1 and TRBJ1-1, with D possibly being TRBD1 (5 bases). Per germline, CDR1 SGHRS and CDR2 YFSETQ. This CDR3 spans 14 amino acids. V gave up 2 bases and J gave up 4 bases, with 12 bases separating them.

This clonotype was seen repeatedly, ten times or more. The chain carries TRBV7-3 and TRBJ2-3; 8 nucleotides agree with TRBD2. V lost 6 bases, J lost 2 bases, and 7 bases stayed unmatched. CDR1 is SGHTA and CDR2 is FQGTGA in the germline V gene. The CDR3 is 15 amino acids. This chain's CDR3 is CASSGGTRVTDTQYF. DNA of the CDR3: TGTGCCAGCAGTGGCGGGACTAGAGTCACAGATACGCAGTATTTT.

For this clonotype: A much larger clone sits a single nucleotide away, making a read error possible. The chain joins TRBV12-3 or TRBV12-4 to TRBJ1-4; 7 bases align to TRBD1. The CDR3 covers 14 residues. With V trimmed by 4 bases and J by 7 bases, 6 bases remained unmatched. The CDR3: CASSSQTGIEKLFF. CDR3 DNA sequence: TGTGCCAGCAGTTCCCAGACAGGGATTGAAAAACTGTTTTTT.

By share, this clonotype counts as medium-sized. V usage is TRBV29-1 and J usage is TRBJ2-2; D not certain. This CDR3 is built from 14 residues. Deletions cut 4 bases from V and 3 bases from J, with 12 bases between. Germline values: CDR1 SQVTM, CDR2 ANQGSEA. CDR3 amino acids: CSVVGRKDTGELFF. The CDR3 DNA follows: TGCAGCGTTGTCGGTAGAAAGGACACCGGGGAGCTGTTTTTT.